This entry is about one T cell receptor (beta chain). This sample was included in a study of blood T cell repertoires in COVID-19. V shed 2 bases, J shed 5 bases, and the junction held 6 bases outside the gene matches. The CDR3 sequence is 16 residues long. Germline V gene sequence: CDR1 SGHAT, CDR2 FQNNGV. Some clones are missing from TCRdb's copy, which holds only in-frame ones; the method was immunoSEQ multiplex PCR. This table has roughly 400,000 clones, roughly 92% appearing once. The sample taken for sequencing was PBMCs or T cells enriched from blood (not recorded which). V usage is TRBV11-2 and J usage is TRBJ2-2; 9 bases fit TRBD1. This receptor was obtained from a woman between 40 and 50 years old who had been exposed to COVID-19. CDR3: CASSLRDRARTGELFF. DNA of the CDR3: TGTGCCAGCAGCTTACGGGACAGGGCCCGAACCGGGGAGCTGTTTTTT.